This TCR beta chain was sequenced during a study of CD4 and CD8 cells across lung adenocarcinoma regions. TCRdb recomputed calls from the PCR reads with MiXCR, one row per CDR3 protein. There are over 10,000 distinct CDR3 sequences in the sample; about 56% occur only once, and about 33% lies in the top ten. This CDR3 has 18 amino acids. Per the germline V gene, CDR1 is MNHEY and CDR2 is SVGAGI. Donors had localized lung adenocarcinoma, a non-small cell lung cancer. The sample consisted of CD8+ T cells from the center of a lung tumor. The rearrangement links TRBV6-5 to TRBJ2-1, with D perhaps TRBD1 (6 bases). Gene TRBJ2-7 matches the end of the DNA better, so the J call may be wrong. The receptor was isolated from a female donor with lung adenocarcinoma. The CD4 and CD8 labels of this study may be unreliable. CDR3 bases: TGTGCCAGCAGTTACAGGGGTGGGGGCACCTGGATTCGTAATGAGCAGTACTTC. Translated: CASSYRGGGTWIRNEQYF.